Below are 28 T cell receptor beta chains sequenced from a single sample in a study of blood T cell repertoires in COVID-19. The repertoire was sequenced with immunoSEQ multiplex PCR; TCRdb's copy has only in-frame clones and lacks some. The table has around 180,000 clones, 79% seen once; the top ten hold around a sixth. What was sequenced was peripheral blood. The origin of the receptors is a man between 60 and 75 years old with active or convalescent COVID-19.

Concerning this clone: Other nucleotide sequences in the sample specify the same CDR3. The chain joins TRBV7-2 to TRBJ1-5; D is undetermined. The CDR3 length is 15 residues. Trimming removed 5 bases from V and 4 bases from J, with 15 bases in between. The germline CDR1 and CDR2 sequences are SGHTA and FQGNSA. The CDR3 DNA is TGTGCCAGCAGCCTAACGAGGGTTGGGAATCAGCCCCAGCATTTT. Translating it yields CASSLTRVGNQPQHF.

The CDR3 DNA reads as TGTGCCAGCAGCCGACGAGAGGGGGACGGGGAGCTGTTTTTT. This translates into CASSRREGDGELFF. The gene calls are TRBV3-1 (or the pseudogene TRBV3-2) and TRBJ2-2; D may be TRBD1 (6 bases). Germline V gene lookup returns CDR1 LGHDT and CDR2 YNNKEL (reference sequence). The CDR3 has 14 amino acids. The V end lost 4 bases, the J end lost 7 bases, and 13 bases lay between the germline ends.

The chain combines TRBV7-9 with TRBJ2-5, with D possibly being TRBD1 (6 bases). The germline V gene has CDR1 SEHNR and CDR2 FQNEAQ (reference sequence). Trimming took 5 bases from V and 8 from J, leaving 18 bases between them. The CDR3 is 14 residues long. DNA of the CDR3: TGTGCCAGCAGCCCCAACACCTACAGGGTAACCCAGTACTTC. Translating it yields CASSPNTYRVTQYF. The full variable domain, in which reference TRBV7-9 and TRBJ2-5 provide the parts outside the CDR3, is DTGVSQNPRHKITKRGQNVTFRCDPISEHNRLYWYRQTLGQGPEFLTYFQNEAQLEKSRLLSDRFSAERPKGSFSTLEIQRTEQGDSAMYLCASSPNTYRVTQYFGPGTRLLVL.

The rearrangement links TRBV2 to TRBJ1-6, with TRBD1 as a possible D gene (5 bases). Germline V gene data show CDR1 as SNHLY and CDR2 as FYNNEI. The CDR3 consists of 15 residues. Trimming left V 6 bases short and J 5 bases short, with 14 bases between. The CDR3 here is CASSPQGGNNSPLHF. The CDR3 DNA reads TGTGCCAGCAGCCCTCAGGGAGGGAATAATTCACCCCTCCACTTT. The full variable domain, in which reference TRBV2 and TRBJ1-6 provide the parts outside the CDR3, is EPEVTQTPSHQVTQMGQEVILRCVPISNHLYFYWYRQILGQKVEFLVSFYNNEISEKSEIFDDQFSVERPDGSNFTLKIRSTKLEDSAMYFCASSPQGGNNSPLHFGNGTRLTVT.

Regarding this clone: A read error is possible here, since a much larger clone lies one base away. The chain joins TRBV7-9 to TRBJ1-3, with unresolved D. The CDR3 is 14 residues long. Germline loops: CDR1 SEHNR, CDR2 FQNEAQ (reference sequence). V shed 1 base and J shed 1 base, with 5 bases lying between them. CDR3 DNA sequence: TGTGCCAGCAGCTTAGGAGGGTCTGGAAACACCATATATTTT. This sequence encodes CASSLGGSGNTIYF.

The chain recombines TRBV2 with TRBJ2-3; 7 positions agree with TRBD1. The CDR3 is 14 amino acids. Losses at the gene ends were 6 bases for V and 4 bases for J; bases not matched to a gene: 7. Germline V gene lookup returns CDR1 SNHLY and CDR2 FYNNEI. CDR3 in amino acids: CASSGNRGADTQYF. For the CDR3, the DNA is TGTGCCAGCAGCGGCAACAGGGGTGCAGATACGCAGTATTTT.

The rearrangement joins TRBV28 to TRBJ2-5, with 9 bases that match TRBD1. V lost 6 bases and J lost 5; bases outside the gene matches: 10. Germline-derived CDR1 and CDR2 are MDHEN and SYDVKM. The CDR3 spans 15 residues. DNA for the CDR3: TGTGCCAGCAGCCTACTACAGGGGGCGCGGGAGACCCAGTACTTC. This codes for CASSLLQGARETQYF.

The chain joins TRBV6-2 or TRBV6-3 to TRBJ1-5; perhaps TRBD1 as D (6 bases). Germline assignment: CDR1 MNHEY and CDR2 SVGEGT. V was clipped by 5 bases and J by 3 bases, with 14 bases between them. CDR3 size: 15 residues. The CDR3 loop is CASSTGSLNNQPQHF. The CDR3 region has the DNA TGTGCCAGCAGTACAGGGTCCCTTAACAATCAGCCCCAGCATTTT.

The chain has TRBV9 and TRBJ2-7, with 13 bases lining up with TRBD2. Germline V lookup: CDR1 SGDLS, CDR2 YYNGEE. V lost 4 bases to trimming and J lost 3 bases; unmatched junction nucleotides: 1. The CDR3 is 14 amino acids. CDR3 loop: CASSTSGRDYEQYF. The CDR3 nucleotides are TGTGCCAGCAGCACTAGCGGGAGGGACTACGAGCAGTACTTC. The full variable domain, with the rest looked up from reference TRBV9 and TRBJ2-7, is DSGVTQTPKHLITATGQRVTLRCSPRSGDLSVYWYQQSLDQGLQFLIQYYNGEERAKGNILERFSAQQFPDLHSELNLSSLELGDSALYFCASSTSGRDYEQYFGPGTRLTVT.

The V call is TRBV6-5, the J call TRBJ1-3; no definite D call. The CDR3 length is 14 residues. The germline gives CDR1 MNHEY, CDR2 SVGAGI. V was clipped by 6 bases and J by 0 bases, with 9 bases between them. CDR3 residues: CASRRTPSGNTIYF. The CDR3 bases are TGTGCCAGCAGGCGGACTCCCTCTGGAAACACCATATATTTT.

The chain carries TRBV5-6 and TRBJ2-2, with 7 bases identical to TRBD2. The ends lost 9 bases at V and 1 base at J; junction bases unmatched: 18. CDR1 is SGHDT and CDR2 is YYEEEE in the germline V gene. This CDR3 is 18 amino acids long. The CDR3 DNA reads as TGTGCCACCTCACCCCTTTTGGCGGGAGCGAAGAACACCGGGGAGCTGTTTTTT. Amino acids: CATSPLLAGAKNTGELFF.

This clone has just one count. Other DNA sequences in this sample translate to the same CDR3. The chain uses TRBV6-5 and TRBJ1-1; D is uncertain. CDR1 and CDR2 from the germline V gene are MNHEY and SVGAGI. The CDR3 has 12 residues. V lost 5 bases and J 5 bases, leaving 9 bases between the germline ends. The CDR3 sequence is CASSRGGTEAFF. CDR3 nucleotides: TGTGCCAGCAGTCGCGGAGGGACTGAAGCTTTCTTT.

CDR3 DNA: TGTGCCAGCGGGACTAGCGGGCCCTACAATGAGCAGTTCTTC. It specifies CASGTSGPYNEQFF. The chain couples TRBV19 to TRBJ2-1, with TRBD2 matching 12 bases. The CDR3 runs to 14 residues. The germline gives CDR1 LNHDA, CDR2 SQIVND (reference sequence). V lost 9 bases, J lost 2 bases, and 2 bases stayed unmatched.

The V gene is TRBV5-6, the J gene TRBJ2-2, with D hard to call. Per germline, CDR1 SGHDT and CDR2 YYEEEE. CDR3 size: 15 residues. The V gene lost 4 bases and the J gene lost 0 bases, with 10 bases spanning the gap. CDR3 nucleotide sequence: TGTGCCAGCAGCCTCACACTAACGAACACCGGGGAGCTGTTTTTT. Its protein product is CASSLTLTNTGELFF. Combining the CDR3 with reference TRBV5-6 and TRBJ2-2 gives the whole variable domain DAGVTQSPTHLIKTRGQQVTLRCSPKSGHDTVSWYQQALGQGPQFIFQYYEEEERQRGNFPDRFSGHQFPNYSSELNVNALLLGDSALYLCASSLTLTNTGELFFGEGSRLTVL.

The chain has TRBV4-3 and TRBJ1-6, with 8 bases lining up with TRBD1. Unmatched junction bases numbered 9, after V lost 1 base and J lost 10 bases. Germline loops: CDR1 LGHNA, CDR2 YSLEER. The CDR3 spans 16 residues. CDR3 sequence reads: CASSQGVGDRGSPLHF. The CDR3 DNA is TGCGCCAGCAGCCAAGGGGTGGGAGACAGGGGCTCACCCCTCCACTTT.

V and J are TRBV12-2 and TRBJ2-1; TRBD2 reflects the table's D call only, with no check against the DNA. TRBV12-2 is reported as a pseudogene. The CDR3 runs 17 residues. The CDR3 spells CASRLLDPSGGFNEQFF. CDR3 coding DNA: TGTGCAAGTCGCCTTCTTGACCCAAGCGGGGGGTTCAATGAGCAGTTCTTC.

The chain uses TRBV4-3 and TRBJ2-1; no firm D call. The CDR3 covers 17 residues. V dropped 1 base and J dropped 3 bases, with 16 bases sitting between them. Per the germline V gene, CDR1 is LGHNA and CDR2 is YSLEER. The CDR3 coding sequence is TGCGCCAGCAGCCAAGCTGTAGCCGCCTTCGTCTACAATGAGCAGTTCTTC. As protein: CASSQAVAAFVYNEQFF.

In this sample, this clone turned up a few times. In DNA form, the CDR3 reads TGTGCCAGCAGCTTGGGGACGGCGGGGAGGAGGTACGAGCAGTACTTC. Translated, it gives CASSLGTAGRRYEQYF. The chain combines TRBV11-2 with TRBJ2-7; a possible D gene is TRBD2 (6 bases). Germline V gene lookup returns CDR1 SGHAT and CDR2 FQNNGV. Trimming shortened V by 3 bases and J by 4 bases, and 19 bases separated the two germline ends. The CDR3 loop spans 16 amino acids.

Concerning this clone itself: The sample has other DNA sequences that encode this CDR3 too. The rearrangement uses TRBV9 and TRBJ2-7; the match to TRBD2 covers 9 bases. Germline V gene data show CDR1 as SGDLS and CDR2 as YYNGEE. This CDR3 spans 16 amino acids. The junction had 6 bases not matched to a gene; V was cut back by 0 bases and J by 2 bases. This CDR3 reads CASSVVASGAPYEQYF. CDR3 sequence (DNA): TGTGCCAGCAGCGTAGTGGCTAGCGGGGCACCCTACGAGCAGTACTTC.

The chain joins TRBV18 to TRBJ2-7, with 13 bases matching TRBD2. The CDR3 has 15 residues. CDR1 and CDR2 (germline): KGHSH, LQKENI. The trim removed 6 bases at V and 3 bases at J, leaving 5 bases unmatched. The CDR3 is CASSLTSGRLYEQYF. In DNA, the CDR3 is TGTGCCAGCTCTTTGACTAGCGGGAGGCTCTACGAGCAGTACTTC.

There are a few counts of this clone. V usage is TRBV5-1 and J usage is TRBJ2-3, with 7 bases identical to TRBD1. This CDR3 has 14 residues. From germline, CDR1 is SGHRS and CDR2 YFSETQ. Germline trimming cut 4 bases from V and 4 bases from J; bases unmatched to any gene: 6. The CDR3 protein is CASSQQTGSDTQYF. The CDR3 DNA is TGCGCCAGCAGCCAGCAGACAGGGTCAGATACGCAGTATTTT. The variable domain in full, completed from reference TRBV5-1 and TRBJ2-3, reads KAGVTQTPRYLIKTRGQQVTLSCSPISGHRSVSWYQQTPGQGLQFLFEYFSETQRNKGNFPGRFSGRQFSNSRSEMNVSTLELGDSALYLCASSQQTGSDTQYFGPGTRLTVL.

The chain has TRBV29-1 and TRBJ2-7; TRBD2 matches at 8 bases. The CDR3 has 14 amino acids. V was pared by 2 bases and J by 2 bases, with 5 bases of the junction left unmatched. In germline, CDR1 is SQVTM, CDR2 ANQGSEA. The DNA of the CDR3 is TGCAGCGTTGAATATCGGGGGGGTCCCTACGAGCAGTACTTC. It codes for CSVEYRGGPYEQYF.

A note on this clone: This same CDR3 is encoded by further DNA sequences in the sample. The CDR3 nucleotides read TGCGCCAGCAGCTTAAGCGGGCCAGAGACCCAGTACTTC. It is translated as CASSLSGPETQYF. V and J are TRBV5-1 and TRBJ2-5; TRBD2 might be the D (6 bases). This CDR3 region has 13 residues. Germline V gene data show CDR1 as SGHRS and CDR2 as YFSETQ. V was trimmed by 2 bases and J by 4 bases, leaving 9 bases between them.

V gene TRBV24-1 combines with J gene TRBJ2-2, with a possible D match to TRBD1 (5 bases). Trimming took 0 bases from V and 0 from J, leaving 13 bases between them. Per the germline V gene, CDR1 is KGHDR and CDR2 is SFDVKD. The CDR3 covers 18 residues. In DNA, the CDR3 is TGTGCCACCAGTGATTTGCTTGTGGCAGGGCCGAACACCGGGGAGCTGTTTTTT. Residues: CATSDLLVAGPNTGELFF.

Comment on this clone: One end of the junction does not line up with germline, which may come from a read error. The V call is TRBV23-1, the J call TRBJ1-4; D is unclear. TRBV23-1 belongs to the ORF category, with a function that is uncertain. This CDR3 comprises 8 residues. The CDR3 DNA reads TGCGCCAGCAGGCGGTCCTCTTTT. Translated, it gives CASRRSSF.

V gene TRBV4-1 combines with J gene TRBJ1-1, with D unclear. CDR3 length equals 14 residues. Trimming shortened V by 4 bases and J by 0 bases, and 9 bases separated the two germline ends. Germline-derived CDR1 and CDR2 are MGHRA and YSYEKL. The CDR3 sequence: CASSRQEMNTEAFF. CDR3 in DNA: TGCGCCAGCAGCCGACAAGAAATGAACACTGAAGCTTTCTTT.

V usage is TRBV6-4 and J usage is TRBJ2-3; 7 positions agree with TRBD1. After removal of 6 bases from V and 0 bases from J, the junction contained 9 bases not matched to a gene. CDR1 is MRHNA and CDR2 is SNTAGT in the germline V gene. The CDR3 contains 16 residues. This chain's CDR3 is CASRSNRGASTDTQYF. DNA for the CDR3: TGTGCCAGCAGAAGCAACAGGGGCGCTAGCACAGATACGCAGTATTTT.

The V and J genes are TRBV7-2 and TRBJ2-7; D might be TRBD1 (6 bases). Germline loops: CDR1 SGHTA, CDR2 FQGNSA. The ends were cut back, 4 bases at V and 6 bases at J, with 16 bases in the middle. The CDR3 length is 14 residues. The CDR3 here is CASSSGHSSREQYF. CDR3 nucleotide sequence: TGTGCCAGCAGCTCGGGACATTCCTCGCGCGAGCAGTACTTC.